This T cell receptor (beta chain) was recovered during a study of blood T cell repertoires in COVID-19 (dated by TCRdb to the early 2020s). For the wider study: Samples from collaborators originated in the United States, Italy and Spain and spanned both the acute and convalescent phases of COVID-19. The repertoires were released in a freely available public database intended as a resource for research on the immune response to SARS-CoV-2. HLA class I and class II types, where available, came from metadata supplied by the sample provider rather than from assay-based typing. Deeply sampled blood TCRbeta repertoires from subjects exposed to, actively infected with, or recovered from COVID-19 were included in the dataset. The material from the prospective study consisted of cDNA or gDNA derived from T cells, B-cell-depleted T cells, or PBMCs. Samples came from the ongoing ImmuneRACE study (first 160 participants) plus 1,254 subjects from 6 global collaborators. Nearly every sample came with metadata listing a de-identified subject ID, COVID-19 status, age in years and sex.

The immunoSEQ Assay, a bias-controlled multiplex PCR, was used to amplify TCRbeta CDR3 regions from genomic DNA. The original pipeline was this. The number of nucleated cells in each sample was estimated by amplification of reference gene primers within the assay. To quantify the absolute abundance of each unique TCRbeta CDR3 rearrangement, sequence reads were collapsed and filtered. For each sample, productive Simpson clonality was calculated as the square root of Simpson's diversity index across productive rearrangements. TCRdb's version of the immuneACCESS table is confined to in-frame rearrangements and falls short of the full clone set. An unresolved V gene accounts for under half of the shortfall where checked; the remainder is of unknown origin. V and J calls and clone size are copied from that table; D and trimming were computed from the DNA. Within this sample are some 200,000 clones, with roughly four fifths of them counted one time only. The ten top clones hold around 2% of the sample.

The research as a whole found: The quantity of clinical and demographic metadata differed by source and by participant and was supplied without curation.

Of note for this clone: The antigen it binds to is not known. No quality values exist for individual bases; no much larger clone is one base distant.

Based on the germline V gene, the CDR1 and CDR2 sequences are SQVTM and ANQGSEA. The cysteine opens and the phenylalanine closes a CDR3 of 15 amino acids. The sequence is cut down to CDR3 DNA, 45 bases in frame from base 1. Between the V and J ends, shortened by 1 base and 4 bases respectively, the junction contains 14 bases. Each collaborating institution followed its own protocols to collect whole blood in K2EDTA tubes. For TCRbeta analysis, collaborators shipped samples as frozen whole blood, isolated PBMCs, or DNA extracted from either of those sample types. This TCR derives from a woman in her sixties or seventies with acute or convalescent COVID-19. Input material: peripheral blood. The sequence links TRBV29-1 to TRBJ1-3, and perhaps TRBD1 as D gene, on 5 matching bases. The CDR3 region reads CSVEGGELMGNTIYF. The DNA is TGCAGCGTTGAAGGGGGGGAGCTAATGGGAAACACCATATATTTT.